This entry describes one TCR beta chain. V lost 8 bases and J lost 6; bases outside the gene matches: 7. The CDR3 has 13 residues. The data stem from a study of blood T cell repertoires in COVID-19. Study as a whole: The United States, Italy and Spain supplied acute and convalescent COVID-19 samples. Nucleic acid was either cDNA or gDNA, and it came from T cells, B-cell-depleted T cells, or PBMCs.

Produced via immunoSEQ multiplex PCR; TCRdb's table is partial and in-frame only. The table includes roughly 300,000 clones, about 83% detected once. The receptor was derived from a woman aged 50 to 65 with acute or convalescent COVID-19. Sequenced material: peripheral blood. V is TRBV12-3 or TRBV12-4 and J is TRBJ1-5, with 7 bases aligning to TRBD1. CDR3 protein: CASAGTATQPQHF. CDR3 nucleotide sequence: TGTGCCAGCGCCGGGACAGCCACTCAGCCCCAGCATTTT.